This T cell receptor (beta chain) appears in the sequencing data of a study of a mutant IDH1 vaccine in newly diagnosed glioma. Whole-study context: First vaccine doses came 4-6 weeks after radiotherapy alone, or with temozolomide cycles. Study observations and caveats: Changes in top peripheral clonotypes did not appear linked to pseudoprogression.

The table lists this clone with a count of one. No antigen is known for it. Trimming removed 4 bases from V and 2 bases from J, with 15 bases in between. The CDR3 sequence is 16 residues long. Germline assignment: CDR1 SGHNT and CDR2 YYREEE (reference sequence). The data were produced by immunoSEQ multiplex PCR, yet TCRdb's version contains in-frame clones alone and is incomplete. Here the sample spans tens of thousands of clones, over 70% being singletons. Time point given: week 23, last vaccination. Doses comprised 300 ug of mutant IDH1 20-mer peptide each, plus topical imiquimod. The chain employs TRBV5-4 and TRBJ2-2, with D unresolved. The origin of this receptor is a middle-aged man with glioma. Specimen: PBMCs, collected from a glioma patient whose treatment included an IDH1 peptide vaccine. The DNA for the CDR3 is TGTGCCAGCAGCCCGTTCGTAACTGCCAACACCGGGGAGCTGTTTTTT. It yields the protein CASSPFVTANTGELFF.